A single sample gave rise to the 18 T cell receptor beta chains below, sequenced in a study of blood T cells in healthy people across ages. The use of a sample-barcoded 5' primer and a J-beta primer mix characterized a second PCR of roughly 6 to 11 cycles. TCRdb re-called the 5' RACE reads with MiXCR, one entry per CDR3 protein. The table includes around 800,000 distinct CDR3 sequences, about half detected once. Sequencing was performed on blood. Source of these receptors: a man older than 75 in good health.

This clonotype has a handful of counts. CDR3 sequence: CASSPPSSGANVLTF. The CDR3, as DNA: TGTGCCAGCAGTCCCCCTAGCTCTGGGGCCAACGTCCTGACTTTC. The chain combines TRBV28 with TRBJ2-6; D is undetermined. The CDR3 extends over 15 amino acids. Trimming shortened V by 5 bases and J by 0 bases, and 8 bases separated the two germline ends. The germline CDR1 and CDR2 sequences are MDHEN and SYDVKM.

The CDR3 protein is CATSRDIEGTDTQYF. The CDR3 DNA follows: TGTGCCACCAGCAGAGATATAGAGGGGACAGATACGCAGTATTTT. This rearrangement joins TRBV15 to TRBJ2-3; D might be TRBD1 or TRBD2, each matching 5 bases. Germline V lookup: CDR1 LNHNV, CDR2 YYDKDF (reference sequence). V was clipped by 0 bases and J by 3 bases, with 10 bases between them. The CDR3 has 15 residues.

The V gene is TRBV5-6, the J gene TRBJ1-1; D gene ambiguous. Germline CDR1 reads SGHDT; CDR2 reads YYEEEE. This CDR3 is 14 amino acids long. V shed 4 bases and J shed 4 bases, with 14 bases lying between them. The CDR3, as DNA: TGTGCCAGCAGCCGACCGGACTTTGGCACTGAAGCTTTCTTT. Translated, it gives CASSRPDFGTEAFF. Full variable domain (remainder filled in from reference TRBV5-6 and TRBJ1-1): DAGVTQSPTHLIKTRGQQVTLRCSPKSGHDTVSWYQQALGQGPQFIFQYYEEEERQRGNFPDRFSGHQFPNYSSELNVNALLLGDSALYLCASSRPDFGTEAFFGQGTRLTVV.

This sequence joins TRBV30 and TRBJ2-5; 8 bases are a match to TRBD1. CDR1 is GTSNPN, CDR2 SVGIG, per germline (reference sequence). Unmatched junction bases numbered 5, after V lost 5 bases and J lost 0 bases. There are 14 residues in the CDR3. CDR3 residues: CAWRHRGYQETQYF. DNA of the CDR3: TGTGCCTGGCGACACAGGGGGTACCAAGAGACCCAGTACTTC.

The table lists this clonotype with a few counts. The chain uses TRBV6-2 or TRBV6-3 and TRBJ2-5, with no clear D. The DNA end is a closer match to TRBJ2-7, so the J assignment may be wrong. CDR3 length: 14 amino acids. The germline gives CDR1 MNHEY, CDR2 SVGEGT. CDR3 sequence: CASSYRPDSYEQYF. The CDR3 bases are TGTGCCAGCAGTTACCGCCCTGACTCCTACGAGCAGTACTTC.

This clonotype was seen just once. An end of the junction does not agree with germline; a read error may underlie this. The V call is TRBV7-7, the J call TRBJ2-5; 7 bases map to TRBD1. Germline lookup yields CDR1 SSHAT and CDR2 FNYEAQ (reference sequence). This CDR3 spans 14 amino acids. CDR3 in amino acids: CASSSSTGSGTQYF. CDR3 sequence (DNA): TGTGCTAGCAGCTCCTCGACAGGGTCAGGGACCCAGTACTTC.

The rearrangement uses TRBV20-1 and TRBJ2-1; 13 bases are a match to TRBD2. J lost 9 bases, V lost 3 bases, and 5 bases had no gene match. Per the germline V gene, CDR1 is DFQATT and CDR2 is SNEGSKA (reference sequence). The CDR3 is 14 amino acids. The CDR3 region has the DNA TGCAGTGCTAGGACTAGCGGGGGGCGAGGTGAGCAGTTCTTC. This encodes CSARTSGGRGEQFF.

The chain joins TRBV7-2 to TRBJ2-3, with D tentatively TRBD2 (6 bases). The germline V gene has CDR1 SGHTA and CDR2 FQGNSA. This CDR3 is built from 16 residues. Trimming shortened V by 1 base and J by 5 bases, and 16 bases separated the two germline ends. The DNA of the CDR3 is TGTGCCAGCAGCTTAGGGGGCGGGAAGCGGCGAGATACGCAGTATTTT. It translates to CASSLGGGKRRDTQYF.

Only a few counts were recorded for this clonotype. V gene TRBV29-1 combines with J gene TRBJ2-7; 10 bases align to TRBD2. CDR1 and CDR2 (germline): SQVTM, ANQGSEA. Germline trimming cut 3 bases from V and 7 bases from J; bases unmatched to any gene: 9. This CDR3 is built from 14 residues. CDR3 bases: TGCAGCGTTGACTCAGCGGGGGGGGTGAGGGAGCAGTACTTC. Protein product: CSVDSAGGVREQYF.

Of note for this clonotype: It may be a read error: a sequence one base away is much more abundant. The CDR3 coding sequence is TGTGCCAGCAGCCCTCATTATGCGAGCTCCTACAATGGGCAGTACTTC. Protein sequence: CASSPHYASSYNGQYF. This chain uses TRBV27 with TRBJ2-1, with D hard to call. The J call may not be correct, given that the DNA end is closer to TRBJ2-7. The germline gives CDR1 MNHEY, CDR2 SMNVEV (reference sequence). This CDR3 comprises 16 residues.

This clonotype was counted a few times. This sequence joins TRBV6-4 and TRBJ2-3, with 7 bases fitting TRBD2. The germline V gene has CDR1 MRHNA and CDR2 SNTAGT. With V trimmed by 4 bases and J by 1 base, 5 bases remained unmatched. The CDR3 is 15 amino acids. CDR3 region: CASSAGGHRTDTQYF. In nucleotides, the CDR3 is TGTGCCAGCAGTGCGGGAGGCCATCGCACAGATACGCAGTATTTT.

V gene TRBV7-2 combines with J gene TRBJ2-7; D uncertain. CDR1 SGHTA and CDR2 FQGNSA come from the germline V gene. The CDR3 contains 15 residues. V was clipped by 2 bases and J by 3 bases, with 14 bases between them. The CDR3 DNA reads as TGTGCCAGCAGCTTAATAATGGCGGCCTACTACGAGCAGTACTTC. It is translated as CASSLIMAAYYEQYF.

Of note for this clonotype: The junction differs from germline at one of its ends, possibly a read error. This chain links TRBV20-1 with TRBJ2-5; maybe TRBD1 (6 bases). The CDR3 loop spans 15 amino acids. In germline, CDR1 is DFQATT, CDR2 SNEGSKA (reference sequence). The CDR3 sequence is CSASRPDKGQETQYF. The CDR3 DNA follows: TGCAGTGCTAGTCGGCCGGACAAGGGACAAGAGACCCAGTACTTT.

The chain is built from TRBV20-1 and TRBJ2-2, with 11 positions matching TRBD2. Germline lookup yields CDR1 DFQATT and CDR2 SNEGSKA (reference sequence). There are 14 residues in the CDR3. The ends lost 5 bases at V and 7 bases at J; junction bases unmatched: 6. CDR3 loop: CSADSGRAGGELFF. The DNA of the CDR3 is TGCAGTGCTGATAGCGGGAGGGCCGGCGGGGAGCTGTTTTTT.

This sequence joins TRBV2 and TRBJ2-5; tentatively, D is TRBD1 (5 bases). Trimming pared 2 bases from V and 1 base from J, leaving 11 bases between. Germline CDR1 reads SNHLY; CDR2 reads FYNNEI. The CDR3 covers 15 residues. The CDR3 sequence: CASSEPERGQETQYF. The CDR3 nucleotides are TGTGCCAGCAGTGAACCGGAAAGGGGCCAAGAGACCCAGTACTTC.

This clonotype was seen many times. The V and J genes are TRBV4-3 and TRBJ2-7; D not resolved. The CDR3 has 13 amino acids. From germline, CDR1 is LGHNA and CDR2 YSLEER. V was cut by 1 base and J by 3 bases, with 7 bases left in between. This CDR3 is CASSQAANYEQYF. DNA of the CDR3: TGCGCCAGCAGCCAAGCCGCGAACTACGAGCAGTACTTC.

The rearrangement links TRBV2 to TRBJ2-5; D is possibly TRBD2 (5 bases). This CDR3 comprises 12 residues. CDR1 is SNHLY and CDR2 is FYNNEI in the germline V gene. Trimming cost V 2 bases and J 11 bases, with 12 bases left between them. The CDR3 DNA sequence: TGTGCCAGCAGTGAAAACTTGTCGGGGCAGTACTTC. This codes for CASSENLSGQYF.

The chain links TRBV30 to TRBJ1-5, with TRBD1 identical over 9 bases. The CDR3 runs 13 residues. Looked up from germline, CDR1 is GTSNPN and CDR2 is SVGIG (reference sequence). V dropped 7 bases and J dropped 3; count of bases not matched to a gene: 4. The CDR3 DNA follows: TGTGCCTTGAGGACAGGGGACAATCAGCCCCAGCATTTT. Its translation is CALRTGDNQPQHF.